The rows below give T cell receptor beta chains drawn from one sample of a study of T cells after yellow fever vaccination. A single record per CDR3 protein comes from TCRdb applying MiXCR to the 5' RACE reads. Here the sample spans under 400,000 distinct CDR3 sequences, 12% being singletons. This specimen consisted of CD4+ T cells sorted from PBMCs, obtained 15 days after the yellow fever booster vaccination. These TCRs come from a man aged 18 to 29 who received the YFV17D yellow fever vaccine. Each CDR3 is given with its conserved first and last residue. Each record gives: V gene, clone size, J gene, D gene, CDR3 protein, CDR3 DNA. The D gene is left open where the match is weak. Clone size is given for some rows only: seen once, a few or many times, or a class if the clone is expanded.

V gene: TRBV20-1
clone size: -
J gene: TRBJ2-1
D gene: TRBD2
CDR3 protein: CSAPGPGLAGYNEQFF
CDR3 DNA: TGCAGTGCCCCAGGCCCGGGCTTAGCGGGCTACAATGAGCAGTTCTTC

V gene: TRBV5-4
clone size: -
J gene: TRBJ2-5
D gene: -
CDR3 protein: CASSLMGGLEETQYF
CDR3 DNA: TGTGCCAGCAGCTTGATGGGGGGCTTAGAAGAGACCCAGTACTTC

V gene: TRBV11-2
clone size: -
J gene: TRBJ2-7
D gene: TRBD1
CDR3 protein: CASSSDRGLLEQYF
CDR3 DNA: TGTGCCAGCAGCTCAGACAGGGGGCTCCTCGAGCAGTACTTC

V gene: TRBV6-5
clone size: many
J gene: TRBJ2-4
D gene: TRBD1
CDR3 protein: CASSPARRQGDKNIQYF
CDR3 DNA: TGTGCCAGCAGTCCCGCGCGGAGACAGGGAGACAAAAACATTCAGTACTTC

V gene: TRBV20-1
clone size: few
J gene: TRBJ2-4
D gene: -
CDR3 protein: CSAGQGAKNIQYF
CDR3 DNA: TGCAGTGCGGGGCAGGGAGCCAAAAACATTCAGTACTTC

V gene: TRBV11-2
clone size: -
J gene: TRBJ1-6
D gene: -
CDR3 protein: CASSSSTGSYNSPLHF
CDR3 DNA: TGTGCCAGCAGCTCGTCTACTGGATCCTATAATTCACCCCTCCACTTT

V gene: TRBV12-3/TRBV12-4
clone size: few
J gene: TRBJ1-1
D gene: -
CDR3 protein: CASTQTHGTEAFF
CDR3 DNA: TGTGCCAGCACGCAAACCCACGGCACTGAAGCTTTCTTT

V gene: TRBV10-3
clone size: -
J gene: TRBJ2-7
D gene: TRBD1
CDR3 protein: CAISRGQGAYEQYF
CDR3 DNA: TGTGCCATCAGTAGGGGACAGGGGGCCTACGAGCAGTACTTC

V gene: TRBV7-2
clone size: many
J gene: TRBJ2-5
D gene: -
CDR3 protein: CASSWEVRETQYF
CDR3 DNA: TGTGCCAGCAGCTGGGAGGTCAGGGAGACCCAGTACTTC

V gene: TRBV12-3/TRBV12-4
clone size: -
J gene: TRBJ2-5
D gene: TRBD1
CDR3 protein: CAIRQGDQETQYF
CDR3 DNA: TGTGCCATCCGTCAGGGGGACCAAGAGACCCAGTACTTC

V gene: TRBV3-1
clone size: -
J gene: TRBJ1-4
D gene: TRBD1
CDR3 protein: CASSLGQGLNEKLFF
CDR3 DNA: TGTGCCAGCAGCCTCGGACAGGGCCTTAATGAAAAACTGTTTTTT

V gene: TRBV12-3/TRBV12-4
clone size: many
J gene: TRBJ2-2
D gene: TRBD1
CDR3 protein: CASNQGQGTGELFF
CDR3 DNA: TGTGCCAGCAATCAAGGACAGGGCACCGGGGAGCTGTTTTTT

V gene: TRBV27
clone size: -
J gene: TRBJ1-1
D gene: -
CDR3 protein: CASSSYRENTEAFF
CDR3 DNA: TGTGCCAGCAGTTCCTACAGGGAGAACACTGAAGCTTTCTTT

V gene: TRBV7-2
clone size: few
J gene: TRBJ1-1
D gene: -
CDR3 protein: CASSPSGNGNTEAFF
CDR3 DNA: TGTGCCAGCAGCCCCTCGGGGAACGGGAACACTGAAGCTTTCTTT

V gene: TRBV25-1
clone size: few
J gene: TRBJ2-7
D gene: -
CDR3 protein: CASNSPPEHGEQYF
CDR3 DNA: TGTGCCAGCAACTCCCCCCCAGAGCATGGAGAGCAGTACTTC

V gene: TRBV24-1
clone size: -
J gene: TRBJ1-4
D gene: TRBD1
CDR3 protein: CATSEGGTGNEKLFF
CDR3 DNA: TGTGCCACCAGTGAAGGAGGGACAGGGAATGAAAAACTGTTTTTT

V gene: TRBV2
clone size: few
J gene: TRBJ1-1
D gene: -
CDR3 protein: CASTPRAKDAFF
CDR3 DNA: TGTGCCAGCACCCCGAGGGCTAAAGACGCTTTCTTT

V gene: TRBV5-1
clone size: -
J gene: TRBJ2-2
D gene: -
CDR3 protein: CASSLRAMAGELFF
CDR3 DNA: TGCGCCAGCAGCTTGAGGGCGATGGCCGGGGAGCTGTTTTTT

V gene: TRBV5-1
clone size: few
J gene: TRBJ2-5
D gene: TRBD1
CDR3 protein: CASSLGPGGDETQYF
CDR3 DNA: TGCGCCAGCAGCTTGGGGCCAGGGGGCGATGAGACCCAGTACTTC

V gene: TRBV29-1
clone size: many
J gene: TRBJ2-2
D gene: TRBD1
CDR3 protein: CSVPGQGHTGELFF
CDR3 DNA: TGCAGCGTCCCCGGACAGGGACACACCGGGGAGCTGTTTTTT

V gene: TRBV5-1
clone size: -
J gene: TRBJ2-6
D gene: -
CDR3 protein: CASSLGSAGANVLTF
CDR3 DNA: TGCGCCAGCAGCTTGGGCTCGGCTGGGGCCAACGTCCTGACTTTC

V gene: TRBV5-1
clone size: -
J gene: TRBJ2-2
D gene: -
CDR3 protein: CASNVQANTGELFF
CDR3 DNA: TGCGCCAGCAACGTACAGGCGAACACCGGGGAGCTGTTTTTT

V gene: TRBV21-1
clone size: few
J gene: TRBJ2-3
D gene: -
CDR3 protein: CASSNFLGQGTDTQYF
CDR3 DNA: TGTGCCAGCAGCAATTTCCTCGGACAGGGGACAGATACGCAGTATTTT

V gene: TRBV5-1
clone size: few
J gene: TRBJ1-4
D gene: TRBD1
CDR3 protein: CASSLAGGQGGEKLFF
CDR3 DNA: TGCGCCAGCAGCTTGGCCGGTGGACAGGGTGGGGAAAAACTGTTTTTT

V gene: TRBV27
clone size: few
J gene: TRBJ1-6
D gene: -
CDR3 protein: CASSLAWLGFPSSPLHF
CDR3 DNA: TGTGCCAGCAGTTTAGCTTGGCTTGGGTTCCCCTCTTCACCCCTCCACTTT

V gene: TRBV20-1
clone size: few
J gene: TRBJ2-1
D gene: -
CDR3 protein: CSARPPEGYNEQFF
CDR3 DNA: TGCAGTGCTAGACCCCCGGAGGGATACAATGAGCAGTTCTTC

V gene: TRBV5-1
clone size: few
J gene: TRBJ2-5
D gene: -
CDR3 protein: CASSWSGVQETQYF
CDR3 DNA: TGCGCCAGCAGCTGGTCGGGAGTCCAAGAGACCCAGTACTTC

V gene: TRBV5-1
clone size: many
J gene: TRBJ2-7
D gene: -
CDR3 protein: CASSLGPEQYF
CDR3 DNA: TGCGCCAGCAGCTTGGGCCCCGAGCAGTACTTC

V gene: TRBV20-1
clone size: once
J gene: TRBJ2-3
D gene: TRBD2
CDR3 protein: CSASLAGGTTDTQYF
CDR3 DNA: TGCAGTGCTAGCTTGGCGGGGGGGACTACAGATACGCAGTATTTT

V gene: TRBV3-1
clone size: few
J gene: TRBJ2-5
D gene: -
CDR3 protein: CASSQEPGARTQYF
CDR3 DNA: TGTGCCAGCAGCCAAGAACCCGGGGCGCGGACCCAGTACTTC

V gene: TRBV7-3
clone size: few
J gene: TRBJ1-6
D gene: TRBD1
CDR3 protein: CASSLGVGQGSPLHF
CDR3 DNA: TGTGCCAGCAGCTTAGGGGTGGGACAGGGGTCACCCCTCCACTTT

V gene: TRBV2
clone size: -
J gene: TRBJ2-6
D gene: -
CDR3 protein: CASSGRASGANVLTF
CDR3 DNA: TGTGCCAGCAGTGGGCGTGCGTCTGGGGCCAACGTCCTGACTTTC

V gene: TRBV2
clone size: few
J gene: TRBJ2-2
D gene: -
CDR3 protein: CASRAEPNTGELFF
CDR3 DNA: TGTGCCAGCAGGGCAGAACCGAACACCGGGGAGCTGTTTTTT

V gene: TRBV5-4
clone size: few
J gene: TRBJ1-2
D gene: -
CDR3 protein: CASSAHNDIYGYTF
CDR3 DNA: TGTGCCAGCAGCGCACACAACGACATCTATGGCTACACCTTC

V gene: TRBV20-1
clone size: many
J gene: TRBJ1-2
D gene: -
CDR3 protein: CSASGENYGYTF
CDR3 DNA: TGCAGTGCTAGCGGTGAGAACTATGGCTACACCTTC

V gene: TRBV7-2
clone size: -
J gene: TRBJ2-3
D gene: TRBD1
CDR3 protein: CASSPGTGTFDTQYF
CDR3 DNA: TGTGCCAGCAGCCCCGGGACAGGGACCTTCGATACGCAGTATTTT

V gene: TRBV5-4
clone size: -
J gene: TRBJ2-5
D gene: -
CDR3 protein: CASSLERGRAGRETQYF
CDR3 DNA: TGTGCCAGCAGCTTGGAGAGAGGCAGGGCGGGCCGAGAGACCCAGTACTTC

V gene: TRBV20-1
clone size: many
J gene: TRBJ1-2
D gene: TRBD1
CDR3 protein: CSARETGDYGYTF
CDR3 DNA: TGCAGTGCTAGAGAGACAGGGGACTATGGCTACACCTTC

V gene: TRBV20-1
clone size: -
J gene: TRBJ1-4
D gene: TRBD1
CDR3 protein: CSARQGAANEKLFF
CDR3 DNA: TGCAGTGCTAGACAGGGGGCTGCTAATGAAAAACTGTTTTTT